This T cell receptor beta chain originates from a study of T cells in tumors after PD-1 blockade. Study as a whole: Treatment was either pembrolizumab 200 mg every 3 weeks or cemiplimab 350 mg every 2 weeks.

Using immunoSEQ multiplex PCR, the repertoire was profiled, and TCRdb retains in-frame clones only, with some absent. Here the sample spans 12,000 or so clones, 60% to 70% being singletons. This clone was detected only once. The length of the CDR3 is 13 residues. Trimming stripped 5 bases from V and 7 bases from J, with 15 bases between. CDR1 and CDR2 (germline): SGHNT, YENEEA. The clonotype was recovered from a human donor with basal cell carcinoma. The source was tumor tissue, collected before anti-PD-1 treatment. The rearrangement links TRBV11-3 to TRBJ2-7, with D tentatively TRBD1 or TRBD2 (5 bases each). In DNA, the CDR3 is TGTGCCAGCAGCCCGAGCCGGGACCGAGAGCAGTACTTC. Its protein is CASSPSRDREQYF. Based on the CDR3 plus reference TRBV11-3 and TRBJ2-7, the full variable domain is EAGVVQSPRYKIIEKKQPVAFWCNPISGHNTLYWYLQNLGQGPELLIRYENEEAVDDSQLPKDRFSAERLKGVDSTLKIQPAELGDSAVYLCASSPSRDREQYFGPGTRLTVT.